This is a list of T cell receptor beta chains from one sample in a study of beta chain features in type 1 diabetes. This table comes from immunoSEQ multiplex PCR, and its TCRdb copy is limited to in-frame clones, with some not included. The data show approximately 380,000 clones, roughly 15% seen once. Source material: naive CD4+ T cells from blood. Receptors originate from a woman younger than 35 in good health. Both conserved end residues are part of each CDR3. Each record gives: V gene, clone size, J gene, D gene, CDR3 DNA, CDR3 protein. A D gene is named only where the DNA matches it firmly. Rows may omit the clone size; those that give it use once, few, many or a size class.

v_call: TRBV5-4; clone_size: .; j_call: TRBJ1-1; d_call: TRBD1; cdr3_nt: TGTGCCAGCAGCTTTTGGACAGGGCGTGAAGCTTTCTTT; cdr3_aa: CASSFWTGREAFF
v_call: TRBV30; clone_size: .; j_call: TRBJ1-2; d_call: TRBD1; cdr3_nt: TGTGCCAGGAAGACCGGGACAGGGATCTATGGCTACACCTTC; cdr3_aa: CARKTGTGIYGYTF
v_call: TRBV7-3; clone_size: few; j_call: TRBJ2-6; d_call: .; cdr3_nt: TGTGCCAGCAGCCGCCTCGAGTCCGGGGCCAACGTCCTGACTTTC; cdr3_aa: CASSRLESGANVLTF
v_call: TRBV5-1; clone_size: .; j_call: TRBJ1-2; d_call: TRBD1; cdr3_nt: TGCGCCAGCAGCCTGGGACAGACTCCCTATGGCTACACCTTC; cdr3_aa: CASSLGQTPYGYTF
v_call: TRBV11-3; clone_size: .; j_call: TRBJ2-4; d_call: .; cdr3_nt: TGTGCCAGCAGCTTAAGTCCCGGGACCAAAAACATTCAGTACTTC; cdr3_aa: CASSLSPGTKNIQYF
v_call: TRBV18; clone_size: .; j_call: TRBJ2-1; d_call: .; cdr3_nt: TGTGCCAGCTCACCGCTATCCGTCTCCATCTACAATGAGCAGTTCTTC; cdr3_aa: CASSPLSVSIYNEQFF
v_call: TRBV30; clone_size: few; j_call: TRBJ2-7; d_call: .; cdr3_nt: TGTGCCTGGAGTTCCCAGTACGAGCAGTACTTC; cdr3_aa: CAWSSQYEQYF
v_call: TRBV7-2; clone_size: few; j_call: TRBJ2-7; d_call: .; cdr3_nt: TGTGCCAGCGGTCGCCGCAGGGAAGAAAACGAGCAGTACTTC; cdr3_aa: CASGRRREENEQYF
v_call: TRBV6-5; clone_size: .; j_call: TRBJ2-1; d_call: .; cdr3_nt: TGTGCCACCCTTGGGGGGGCAAAGGTCGGTGAGCAGTTCTTC; cdr3_aa: CATLGGAKVGEQFF
v_call: TRBV9; clone_size: few; j_call: TRBJ2-7; d_call: .; cdr3_nt: TGTGCCAGCACCGGAGGTGGGGTCCCCTACGAGCAGTACTTC; cdr3_aa: CASTGGGVPYEQYF
v_call: TRBV4-1; clone_size: .; j_call: TRBJ2-7; d_call: TRBD2; cdr3_nt: TGCGCCAGCAGCCAAGGACTAGCGGGAGGATACGAGCAGTACTTC; cdr3_aa: CASSQGLAGGYEQYF
v_call: TRBV4-1; clone_size: few; j_call: TRBJ2-1; d_call: TRBD2; cdr3_nt: TGCGCCAGCAGCCAAGACCGGGGACTAGTTGGCAACAATGAGCAGTTCTTC; cdr3_aa: CASSQDRGLVGNNEQFF
v_call: TRBV5-6; clone_size: .; j_call: TRBJ2-7; d_call: TRBD1; cdr3_nt: TGTGCCAGCAGCATGACGGGACAGGGGAGTCGGGAGCAGTACTTC; cdr3_aa: CASSMTGQGSREQYF
v_call: TRBV5-1; clone_size: few; j_call: TRBJ2-5; d_call: .; cdr3_nt: TGCGCCAGCAGCTTGCTAACAGCCGGAGAGACCCAGTACTTC; cdr3_aa: CASSLLTAGETQYF
v_call: TRBV4-2; clone_size: few; j_call: TRBJ1-2; d_call: .; cdr3_nt: TGTGCCAGCAGCCCGGAGGGACCAAACTATGGCTACACCTTC; cdr3_aa: CASSPEGPNYGYTF
v_call: TRBV30; clone_size: .; j_call: TRBJ2-7; d_call: TRBD1; cdr3_nt: TGTGCCTGGAGTCCCAACAGGGGGCGAAGCTACGAGCAGTACTTC; cdr3_aa: CAWSPNRGRSYEQYF
v_call: TRBV9; clone_size: .; j_call: TRBJ1-3; d_call: TRBD1; cdr3_nt: TGTGCCAGCAGCGCTTGGACAGGGGAAGACTCTGGAAACACCATATATTTT; cdr3_aa: CASSAWTGEDSGNTIYF
v_call: TRBV6-6; clone_size: few; j_call: TRBJ2-7; d_call: TRBD2; cdr3_nt: TGTGCCAGCAGTAGCGGGAGGTCGTTCGAGCAGTACTTC; cdr3_aa: CASSSGRSFEQYF
v_call: TRBV25-1; clone_size: few; j_call: TRBJ2-1; d_call: .; cdr3_nt: TGTGCCAGCAGTGACGCAGGGGGGTCCAATGAGCAGTTCTTC; cdr3_aa: CASSDAGGSNEQFF
v_call: TRBV7-9; clone_size: .; j_call: TRBJ2-3; d_call: .; cdr3_nt: TGTGCCAGCAGCCCAGGGGTCGGCGCCAGACCCACAGATACGCAGTATTTT; cdr3_aa: CASSPGVGARPTDTQYF
v_call: TRBV28; clone_size: few; j_call: TRBJ1-1; d_call: .; cdr3_nt: TGTGCCAGCAGTTCGGGGGAAGTCTACACTGAAGCTTTCTTT; cdr3_aa: CASSSGEVYTEAFF
v_call: TRBV7-3; clone_size: few; j_call: TRBJ2-1; d_call: .; cdr3_nt: TGTGCCAGCAGCCTACTAGCACCGCCCTACAATGAGCAGTTCTTC; cdr3_aa: CASSLLAPPYNEQFF
v_call: TRBV5-1; clone_size: .; j_call: TRBJ1-1; d_call: .; cdr3_nt: TGCGCCAGCAGCTTGGTGGGGCGCACTGAAGCTTTCTTT; cdr3_aa: CASSLVGRTEAFF
v_call: TRBV5-8; clone_size: few; j_call: TRBJ2-6; d_call: .; cdr3_nt: TGTGCCAGCAGCTTGGCACGGGGTGGGGCCAACGTCCTGACTTTC; cdr3_aa: CASSLARGGANVLTF
v_call: TRBV13; clone_size: few; j_call: TRBJ2-5; d_call: TRBD1; cdr3_nt: TGTGCCAGCAGCTCGGTTACAGGGGGCGAAGAGACCCAGTACTTC; cdr3_aa: CASSSVTGGEETQYF
v_call: TRBV28; clone_size: .; j_call: TRBJ2-1; d_call: TRBD2; cdr3_nt: TGTGCCAGCAGTTTTAGCGGGAGGGCCAATGAGCAGTTCTTC; cdr3_aa: CASSFSGRANEQFF
v_call: TRBV5-1; clone_size: few; j_call: TRBJ1-4; d_call: .; cdr3_nt: TGCGCCAGCAGCCCAACGGGTTTGTCTAATGAAAAACTGTTTTTT; cdr3_aa: CASSPTGLSNEKLFF
v_call: TRBV11-3; clone_size: .; j_call: TRBJ1-1; d_call: TRBD1; cdr3_nt: TGTGCCAGCAGCTTAGAGGACAGGGGAAAAGACACTGAAGCTTTCTTT; cdr3_aa: CASSLEDRGKDTEAFF
v_call: TRBV9; clone_size: .; j_call: TRBJ2-1; d_call: .; cdr3_nt: TGTGCCAGCAACAGGGTTGAGTACAATGAGCAGTTCTTC; cdr3_aa: CASNRVEYNEQFF
v_call: TRBV25-1; clone_size: .; j_call: TRBJ2-6; d_call: .; cdr3_nt: TGTGCCAGCAAGGAGTCTGGGGCCAACGTCCTGACTTTC; cdr3_aa: CASKESGANVLTF
v_call: TRBV4-3; clone_size: few; j_call: TRBJ2-5; d_call: .; cdr3_nt: TGCGCCAGCAGCCAAGGGGGCCTAGTACGGCAAGAGACCCAGTACTTC; cdr3_aa: CASSQGGLVRQETQYF
v_call: TRBV7-3; clone_size: few; j_call: TRBJ2-1; d_call: TRBD2; cdr3_nt: TGTGCCAGCAGCCAATACGGGACTAGCGGCTACAATGAGCAGTTCTTC; cdr3_aa: CASSQYGTSGYNEQFF
v_call: TRBV5-1; clone_size: .; j_call: TRBJ2-7; d_call: TRBD1; cdr3_nt: TGCGCCAGCAGCTTTATTCGGACAGGGGGCAACGAGCAGTACTTC; cdr3_aa: CASSFIRTGGNEQYF
v_call: TRBV28; clone_size: few; j_call: TRBJ2-1; d_call: TRBD2; cdr3_nt: TGTGCCAGCTCCTCAGCGGGACCTTACAATGAGCAGTTCTTC; cdr3_aa: CASSSAGPYNEQFF
v_call: TRBV25-1; clone_size: few; j_call: TRBJ2-1; d_call: TRBD2; cdr3_nt: TGTGCCAGCAGTGGGTACACTAGCGCCTCCTACAATGAGCAGTTCTTC; cdr3_aa: CASSGYTSASYNEQFF
v_call: TRBV4-2; clone_size: .; j_call: TRBJ2-3; d_call: .; cdr3_nt: TGTGCCAGCAGCCAGTTGGGGACTGGGGAGACCGATACGCAGTATTTT; cdr3_aa: CASSQLGTGETDTQYF
v_call: TRBV29-1; clone_size: .; j_call: TRBJ1-1; d_call: .; cdr3_nt: TGCAGCGTTGGATATTTGGAGGGCACTGAAGCTTTCTTT; cdr3_aa: CSVGYLEGTEAFF
v_call: TRBV30; clone_size: .; j_call: TRBJ1-1; d_call: .; cdr3_nt: TGTGCCTGGGATAGCCTCGGACAGAGAAACACTGAAGCTTTCTTT; cdr3_aa: CAWDSLGQRNTEAFF
v_call: TRBV25-1; clone_size: few; j_call: TRBJ1-2; d_call: .; cdr3_nt: TGTGCCAGCAGTGTACCGGAGCACTATGGCTACACCTTC; cdr3_aa: CASSVPEHYGYTF
v_call: TRBV5-1; clone_size: few; j_call: TRBJ2-3; d_call: TRBD2; cdr3_nt: TGCGCCAGCACGAACCTAGAGCGGGAGGGCCAAAATACGCAGTATTTT; cdr3_aa: CASTNLEREGQNTQYF
v_call: TRBV15; clone_size: .; j_call: TRBJ2-1; d_call: .; cdr3_nt: TGTGCCACCAGCCTCCCAGGGGAAGGTTCCTACAATGAGCAGTTCTTC; cdr3_aa: CATSLPGEGSYNEQFF
v_call: TRBV28; clone_size: few; j_call: TRBJ1-1; d_call: TRBD1; cdr3_nt: TGTGCCAGCAGTTTATGGCCGGTTGGTCAGGGGGCCACTGAAGCTTTCTTT; cdr3_aa: CASSLWPVGQGATEAFF
v_call: TRBV28; clone_size: few; j_call: TRBJ1-3; d_call: .; cdr3_nt: TGTGCCCACAGGGCCGTCCGCTCTGGAAACACCATATATTTT; cdr3_aa: CAHRAVRSGNTIYF
v_call: TRBV9; clone_size: .; j_call: TRBJ1-2; d_call: TRBD1; cdr3_nt: TGTGCCAGCAGCGTAGAGGACAGGGTCTGGGTCGGCTACACCTTC; cdr3_aa: CASSVEDRVWVGYTF
v_call: TRBV11-2; clone_size: few; j_call: TRBJ2-3; d_call: TRBD2; cdr3_nt: TGTGCCAGCAGCTTAGGGGGTAGCGGGAGTAATACGCAGTATTTT; cdr3_aa: CASSLGGSGSNTQYF
v_call: TRBV7-3; clone_size: .; j_call: TRBJ2-5; d_call: TRBD2; cdr3_nt: TGTGCCAGCAGCTCAGGGACTAGCGGGAGAGAGACCCAGTACTTC; cdr3_aa: CASSSGTSGRETQYF
v_call: TRBV25-1; clone_size: few; j_call: TRBJ2-3; d_call: .; cdr3_nt: TGTGCCAGCAGTGAACTGGCAGGCACAGATACGCAGTATTTT; cdr3_aa: CASSELAGTDTQYF
v_call: TRBV25-1; clone_size: .; j_call: TRBJ1-4; d_call: .; cdr3_nt: TGTGCCAGCAGTGAATGGGGGGGGCTGTATGAAAAACTGTTTTTT; cdr3_aa: CASSEWGGLYEKLFF